This T cell receptor beta chain was captured by sequencing in a study of T cells in Graves' hyperthyroidism and ophthalmopathy. This clonotype was counted at least ten times. The CDR3 covers 18 residues. V lost 5 bases and J lost 5; bases outside the gene matches: 17. Germline V gene sequence: CDR1 SGHTA, CDR2 FQGNSA. Each patient was aged 18 to 65 and had newly diagnosed hyperthyroidism of under 2 months' duration. Clinical symptoms, serum thyroxine and TRAb, thyroid ultrasound and orbital computed tomography were used for the diagnoses. There were TCR beta CDR3 regions amplified from RNA transcripts. Researchers ran a first-round RT-PCR on the TCR CDR3 using the HTBI primer set. TCRdb passed the multiplex PCR reads through MiXCR, listing each CDR3 protein once. Of about 200,000 distinct CDR3 sequences listed, around 17% are singletons.

The sample taken for sequencing was blood. The TCR was taken from a woman in her 50s with Graves' hyperthyroidism. This chain joins TRBV7-2 and TRBJ2-1; 8 nucleotides match TRBD1. The CDR3 here is CASSKRRGQGALNNEQFF. The CDR3, as DNA: TGTGCCAGCAGCAAGCGCCGGGGGCAGGGGGCGCTAAACAATGAGCAGTTCTTC.